The TCR beta chain described here comes from a study of identical twins. From the 5' RACE reads, TCRdb called clonotypes with MiXCR, one entry per CDR3 protein. The repertoire holds fewer than 250,000 distinct CDR3 sequences, with 7.5% as singletons. The CDR3 spans 16 residues. The J segment lost 6 bases and the V segment lost 6 bases, leaving 5 bases of the junction unmatched. Study observations and caveats: Models underpredicted monozygotic twin sharing of out-of-frame TCR alpha. Abundant cord blood beta clonotypes carried fewer insertions; memory repertoires showed none.

Everyone who gave samples was a healthy Caucasian. Note on this clonotype: Its matching antigen is unknown.

Another study also made use of these data, one on yellow fever vaccine responses in identical twins. That paper states: Twins showed a vaccine T cell response that reportedly seemed partly convergent, partly personalized.

The sequencing input was memory (CD45RO+) T cells sorted from blood. The TCR originated in a woman aged 18 to 35 in good health. The chain has TRBV12-3 or TRBV12-4 and TRBJ2-2; 15 bases fit TRBD2. CDR3 sequence: CASSPRTSGGAGELFF. The CDR3 DNA sequence: TGTGCCAGCAGCCCGAGGACTAGCGGGGGGGCCGGGGAGCTGTTTTTT.